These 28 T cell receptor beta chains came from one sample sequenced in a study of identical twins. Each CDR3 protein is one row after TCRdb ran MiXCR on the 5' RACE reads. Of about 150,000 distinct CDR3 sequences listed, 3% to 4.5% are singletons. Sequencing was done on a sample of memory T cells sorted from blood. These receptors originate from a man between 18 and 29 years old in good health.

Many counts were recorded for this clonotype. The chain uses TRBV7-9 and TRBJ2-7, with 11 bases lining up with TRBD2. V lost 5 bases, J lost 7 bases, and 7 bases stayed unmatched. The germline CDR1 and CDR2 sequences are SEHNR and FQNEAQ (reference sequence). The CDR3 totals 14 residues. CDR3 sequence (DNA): TGTGCCAGCAGCCAGCTAGCGGGGGGAACTGAGCAGTACTTC. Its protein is CASSQLAGGTEQYF.

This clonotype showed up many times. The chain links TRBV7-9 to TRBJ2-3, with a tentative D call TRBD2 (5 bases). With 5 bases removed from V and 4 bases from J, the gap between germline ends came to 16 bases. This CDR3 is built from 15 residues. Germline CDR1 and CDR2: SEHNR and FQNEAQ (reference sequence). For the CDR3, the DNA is TGTGCCAGCAGCCCACCGACCAGCGGTGCAGATACGCAGTATTTT. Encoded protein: CASSPPTSGADTQYF.

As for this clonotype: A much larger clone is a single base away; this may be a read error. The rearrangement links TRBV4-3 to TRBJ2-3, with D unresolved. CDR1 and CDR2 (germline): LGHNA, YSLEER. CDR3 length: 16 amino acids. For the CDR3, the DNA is TGCGCCAGCAGCCAAGAAAAGGAGACTCGCACAGATACGCAGTCTTTT. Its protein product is CASSQEKETRTDTQSF.

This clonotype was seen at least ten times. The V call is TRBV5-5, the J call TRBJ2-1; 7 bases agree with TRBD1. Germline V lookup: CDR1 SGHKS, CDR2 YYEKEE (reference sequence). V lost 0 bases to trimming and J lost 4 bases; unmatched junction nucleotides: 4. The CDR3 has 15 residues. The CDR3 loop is CASSLGGGSYNEQFF. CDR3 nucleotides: TGTGCCAGCAGCTTGGGAGGGGGCTCATACAATGAGCAGTTCTTC.

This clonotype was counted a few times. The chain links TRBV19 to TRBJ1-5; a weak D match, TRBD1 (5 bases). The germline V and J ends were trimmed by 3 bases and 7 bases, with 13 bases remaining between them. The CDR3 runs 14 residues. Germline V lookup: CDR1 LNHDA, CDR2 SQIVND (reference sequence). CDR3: CASSMSRGGQPQHF. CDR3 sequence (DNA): TGTGCCAGTAGTATGTCTAGGGGAGGACAGCCCCAGCATTTT.

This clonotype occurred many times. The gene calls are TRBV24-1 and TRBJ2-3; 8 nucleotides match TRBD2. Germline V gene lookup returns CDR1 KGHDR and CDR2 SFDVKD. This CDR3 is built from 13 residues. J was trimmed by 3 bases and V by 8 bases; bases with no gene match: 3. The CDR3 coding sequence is TGTGCCACCACCCCGGGAGGGACAGATACGCAGTATTTT. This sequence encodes CATTPGGTDTQYF.

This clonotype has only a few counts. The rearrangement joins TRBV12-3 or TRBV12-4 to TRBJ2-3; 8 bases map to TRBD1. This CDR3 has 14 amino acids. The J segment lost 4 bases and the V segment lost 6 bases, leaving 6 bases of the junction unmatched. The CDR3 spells CASSQTGVADTQYF. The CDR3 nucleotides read TGTGCCAGCAGCCAGACAGGGGTGGCAGATACGCAGTATTTT.

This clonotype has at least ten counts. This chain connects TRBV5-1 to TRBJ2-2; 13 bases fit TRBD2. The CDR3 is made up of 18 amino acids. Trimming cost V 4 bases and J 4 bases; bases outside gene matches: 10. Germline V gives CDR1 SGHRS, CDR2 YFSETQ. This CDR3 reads CASSPGLAGWRSTGELFF. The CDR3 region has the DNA TGCGCCAGCAGCCCGGGACTAGCGGGATGGAGAAGCACCGGGGAGCTGTTTTTT. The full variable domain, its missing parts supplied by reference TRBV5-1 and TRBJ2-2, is KAGVTQTPRYLIKTRGQQVTLSCSPISGHRSVSWYQQTPGQGLQFLFEYFSETQRNKGNFPGRFSGRQFSNSRSEMNVSTLELGDSALYLCASSPGLAGWRSTGELFFGEGSRLTVL.

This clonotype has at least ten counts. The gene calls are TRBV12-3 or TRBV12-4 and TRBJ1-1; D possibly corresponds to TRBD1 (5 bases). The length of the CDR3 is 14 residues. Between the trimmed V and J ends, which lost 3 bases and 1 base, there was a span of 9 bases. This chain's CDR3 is CASSLGLQNTEAFF. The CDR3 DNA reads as TGTGCCAGCAGTTTGGGACTTCAGAACACTGAAGCTTTCTTT.

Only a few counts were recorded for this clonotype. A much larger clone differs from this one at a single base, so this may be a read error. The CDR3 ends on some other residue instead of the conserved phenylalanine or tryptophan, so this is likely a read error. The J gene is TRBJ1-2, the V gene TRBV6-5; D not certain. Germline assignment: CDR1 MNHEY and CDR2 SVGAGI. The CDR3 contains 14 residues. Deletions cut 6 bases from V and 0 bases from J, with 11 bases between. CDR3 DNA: TGTGCCAGCAGCTTAGTGGCGGCTAACTATGGCTACACCTGC. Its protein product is CASSLVAANYGYTC.

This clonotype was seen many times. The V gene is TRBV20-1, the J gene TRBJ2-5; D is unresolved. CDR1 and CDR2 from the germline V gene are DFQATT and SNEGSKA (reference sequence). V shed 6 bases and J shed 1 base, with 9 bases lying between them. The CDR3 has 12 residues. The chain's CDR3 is CSASLGQETQYF. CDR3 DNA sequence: TGCAGTGCGAGCTTAGGCCAAGAGACCCAGTACTTC.

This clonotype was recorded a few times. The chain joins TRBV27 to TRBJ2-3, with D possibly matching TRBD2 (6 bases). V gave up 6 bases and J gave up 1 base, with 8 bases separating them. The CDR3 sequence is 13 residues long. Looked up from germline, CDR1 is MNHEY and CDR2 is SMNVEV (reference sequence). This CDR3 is CASSGTRTDTQYF. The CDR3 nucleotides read TGTGCCAGCAGCGGGACTCGCACAGATACGCAGTATTTT.

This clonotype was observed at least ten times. The CDR3 nucleotides read TGTGCCATCAGCTGGCGGGAGGAGAATAATGAGCAGTTCTTC. As protein: CAISWREENNEQFF. V and J are TRBV10-3 and TRBJ2-1; 8 nucleotides align to TRBD2. Looked up from germline, CDR1 is ENHRY and CDR2 is SYGVKD. V trimming: 6 bases; J trimming: 7 bases; junction bases outside the gene matches: 8. The CDR3 covers 14 residues.

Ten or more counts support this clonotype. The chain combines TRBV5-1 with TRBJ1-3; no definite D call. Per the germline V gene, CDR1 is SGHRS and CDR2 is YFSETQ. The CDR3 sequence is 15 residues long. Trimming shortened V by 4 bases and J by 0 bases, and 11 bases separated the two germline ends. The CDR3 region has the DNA TGCGCCAGCAGCCGAGACTGGGGCTCTGGAAACACCATATATTTT. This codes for CASSRDWGSGNTIYF.

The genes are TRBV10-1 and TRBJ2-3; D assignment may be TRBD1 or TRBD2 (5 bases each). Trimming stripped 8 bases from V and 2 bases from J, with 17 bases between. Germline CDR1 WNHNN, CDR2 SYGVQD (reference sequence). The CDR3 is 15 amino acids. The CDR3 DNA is TGCGCCAGCGGGGCCCGGGACGGCAACACAGATACGCAGTATTTT. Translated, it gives CASGARDGNTDTQYF.

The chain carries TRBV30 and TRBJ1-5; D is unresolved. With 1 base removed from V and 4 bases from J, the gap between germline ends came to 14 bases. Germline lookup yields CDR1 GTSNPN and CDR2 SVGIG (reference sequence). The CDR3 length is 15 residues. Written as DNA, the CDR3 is TGTGCCTGGAGTGACGACTCGTATGGGAATCAGCCCCAGCATTTT. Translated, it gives CAWSDDSYGNQPQHF. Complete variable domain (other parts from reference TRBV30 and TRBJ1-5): SQTIHQWPATLVQPVGSPLSLECTVEGTSNPNLYWYRQAAGRGLQLLFYSVGIGQISSEVPQNLSASRPQDRQFILSSKKLLLSDSGFYLCAWSDDSYGNQPQHFGDGTRLSIL.

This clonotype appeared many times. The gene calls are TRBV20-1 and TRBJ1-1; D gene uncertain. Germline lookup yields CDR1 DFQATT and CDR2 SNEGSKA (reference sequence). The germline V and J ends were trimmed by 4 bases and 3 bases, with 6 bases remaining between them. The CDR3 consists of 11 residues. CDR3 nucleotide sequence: TGCAGTGCTAACCCCCACACTGAAGCTTTCTTT. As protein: CSANPHTEAFF.

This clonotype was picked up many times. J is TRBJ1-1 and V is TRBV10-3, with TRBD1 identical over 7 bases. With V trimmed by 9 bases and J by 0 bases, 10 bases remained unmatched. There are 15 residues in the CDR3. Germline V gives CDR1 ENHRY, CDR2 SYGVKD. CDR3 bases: TGTGCCATTAATCAGGGGGGGAGTATGAACACTGAAGCTTTCTTT. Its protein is CAINQGGSMNTEAFF.

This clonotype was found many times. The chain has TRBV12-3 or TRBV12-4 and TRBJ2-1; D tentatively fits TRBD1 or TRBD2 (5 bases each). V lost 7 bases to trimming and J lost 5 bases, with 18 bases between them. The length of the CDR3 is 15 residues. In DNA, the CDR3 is TGTGCCAGCACTTGGAGCGCAGGGAGAGACAATGAGCAGTTCTTC. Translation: CASTWSAGRDNEQFF.

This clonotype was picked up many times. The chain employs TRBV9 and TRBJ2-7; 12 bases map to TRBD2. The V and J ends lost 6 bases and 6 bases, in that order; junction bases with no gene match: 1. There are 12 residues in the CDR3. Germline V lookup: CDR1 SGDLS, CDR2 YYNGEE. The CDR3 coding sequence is TGTGCCAGCAAGGGACTAGCGGGCGAGCAGTACTTC. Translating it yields CASKGLAGEQYF.

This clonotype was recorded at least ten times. The CDR3 is CASSSGTSGSPHNEQFF. The CDR3 DNA reads as TGCGCCAGCAGCTCCGGGACTAGCGGGAGTCCCCACAATGAGCAGTTCTTC. The rearrangement uses TRBV5-1 and TRBJ2-1; 14 nucleotides match TRBD2. Germline V gene sequence: CDR1 SGHRS, CDR2 YFSETQ. This CDR3 region has 17 residues. V shed 3 bases and J 5 bases; nucleotides not matched to a gene: 7.

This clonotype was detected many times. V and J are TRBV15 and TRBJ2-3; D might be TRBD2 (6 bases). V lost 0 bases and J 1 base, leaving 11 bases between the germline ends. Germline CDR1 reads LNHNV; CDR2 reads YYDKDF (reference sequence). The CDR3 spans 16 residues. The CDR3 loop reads CATSRDLAWGTDTQYF. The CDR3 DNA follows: TGTGCCACCAGCAGAGATCTAGCGTGGGGCACAGATACGCAGTATTTT. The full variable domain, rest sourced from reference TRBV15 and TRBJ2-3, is DAMVIQNPRYQVTQFGKPVTLSCSQTLNHNVMYWYQQKSSQAPKLLFHYYDKDFNNEADTPDNFQSRRPNTSFCFLDIRSPGLGDTAMYLCATSRDLAWGTDTQYFGPGTRLTVL.

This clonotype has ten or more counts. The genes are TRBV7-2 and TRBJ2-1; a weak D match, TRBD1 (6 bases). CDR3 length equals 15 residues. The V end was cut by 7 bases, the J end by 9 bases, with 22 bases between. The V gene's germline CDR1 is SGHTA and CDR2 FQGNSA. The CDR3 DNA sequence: TGTGCCAGCACCCCCGACAGGAATCTTGGAAGTGAGCAGTTCTTC. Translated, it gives CASTPDRNLGSEQFF.

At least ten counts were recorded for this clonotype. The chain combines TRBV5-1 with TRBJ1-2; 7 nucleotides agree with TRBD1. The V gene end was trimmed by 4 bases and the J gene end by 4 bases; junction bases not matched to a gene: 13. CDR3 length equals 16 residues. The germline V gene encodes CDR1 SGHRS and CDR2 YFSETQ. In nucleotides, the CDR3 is TGCGCCAGCAGCCATAAAGAGACAGGGCGACCCTATGGCTACACCTTC. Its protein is CASSHKETGRPYGYTF.

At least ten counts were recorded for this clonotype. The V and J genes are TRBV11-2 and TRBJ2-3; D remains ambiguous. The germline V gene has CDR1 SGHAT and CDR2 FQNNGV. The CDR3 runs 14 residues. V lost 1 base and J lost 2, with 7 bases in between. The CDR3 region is CASSLAYDTDTQYF. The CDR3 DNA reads TGTGCCAGCAGCTTAGCGTATGACACAGATACGCAGTATTTT. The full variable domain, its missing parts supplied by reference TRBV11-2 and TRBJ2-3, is EAGVAQSPRYKIIEKRQSVAFWCNPISGHATLYWYQQILGQGPKLLIQFQNNGVVDDSQLPKDRFSAERLKGVDSTLKIQPAKLEDSAVYLCASSLAYDTDTQYFGPGTRLTVL.

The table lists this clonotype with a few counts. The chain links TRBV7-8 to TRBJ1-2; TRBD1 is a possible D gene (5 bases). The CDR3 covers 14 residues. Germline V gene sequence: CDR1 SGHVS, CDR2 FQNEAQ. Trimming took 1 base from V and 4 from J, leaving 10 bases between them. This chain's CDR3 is CASSLGGRLYGYTF. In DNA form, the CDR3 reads TGTGCCAGCAGCTTAGGGGGCAGGCTCTATGGCTACACCTTC.

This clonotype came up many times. The CDR3: CASSQGTPGGDTQYF. CDR3 sequence (DNA): TGTGCCAGCAGCCAAGGGACTCCCGGGGGGGATACGCAGTATTTT. The V gene is TRBV4-2, the J gene TRBJ2-3, with 7 bases matching TRBD2. This CDR3 spans 15 amino acids. With 1 base clipped from V and 6 bases from J, the junction kept 7 bases outside the gene matches. Germline assignment: CDR1 LGHNA and CDR2 YNFKEQ.

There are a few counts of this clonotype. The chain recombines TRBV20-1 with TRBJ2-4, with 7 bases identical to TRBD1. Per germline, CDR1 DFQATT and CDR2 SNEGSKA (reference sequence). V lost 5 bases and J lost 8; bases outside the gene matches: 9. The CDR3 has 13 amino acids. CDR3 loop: CSAEEQGRDIQYF. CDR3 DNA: TGCAGTGCTGAGGAACAGGGGCGTGACATTCAGTACTTC.